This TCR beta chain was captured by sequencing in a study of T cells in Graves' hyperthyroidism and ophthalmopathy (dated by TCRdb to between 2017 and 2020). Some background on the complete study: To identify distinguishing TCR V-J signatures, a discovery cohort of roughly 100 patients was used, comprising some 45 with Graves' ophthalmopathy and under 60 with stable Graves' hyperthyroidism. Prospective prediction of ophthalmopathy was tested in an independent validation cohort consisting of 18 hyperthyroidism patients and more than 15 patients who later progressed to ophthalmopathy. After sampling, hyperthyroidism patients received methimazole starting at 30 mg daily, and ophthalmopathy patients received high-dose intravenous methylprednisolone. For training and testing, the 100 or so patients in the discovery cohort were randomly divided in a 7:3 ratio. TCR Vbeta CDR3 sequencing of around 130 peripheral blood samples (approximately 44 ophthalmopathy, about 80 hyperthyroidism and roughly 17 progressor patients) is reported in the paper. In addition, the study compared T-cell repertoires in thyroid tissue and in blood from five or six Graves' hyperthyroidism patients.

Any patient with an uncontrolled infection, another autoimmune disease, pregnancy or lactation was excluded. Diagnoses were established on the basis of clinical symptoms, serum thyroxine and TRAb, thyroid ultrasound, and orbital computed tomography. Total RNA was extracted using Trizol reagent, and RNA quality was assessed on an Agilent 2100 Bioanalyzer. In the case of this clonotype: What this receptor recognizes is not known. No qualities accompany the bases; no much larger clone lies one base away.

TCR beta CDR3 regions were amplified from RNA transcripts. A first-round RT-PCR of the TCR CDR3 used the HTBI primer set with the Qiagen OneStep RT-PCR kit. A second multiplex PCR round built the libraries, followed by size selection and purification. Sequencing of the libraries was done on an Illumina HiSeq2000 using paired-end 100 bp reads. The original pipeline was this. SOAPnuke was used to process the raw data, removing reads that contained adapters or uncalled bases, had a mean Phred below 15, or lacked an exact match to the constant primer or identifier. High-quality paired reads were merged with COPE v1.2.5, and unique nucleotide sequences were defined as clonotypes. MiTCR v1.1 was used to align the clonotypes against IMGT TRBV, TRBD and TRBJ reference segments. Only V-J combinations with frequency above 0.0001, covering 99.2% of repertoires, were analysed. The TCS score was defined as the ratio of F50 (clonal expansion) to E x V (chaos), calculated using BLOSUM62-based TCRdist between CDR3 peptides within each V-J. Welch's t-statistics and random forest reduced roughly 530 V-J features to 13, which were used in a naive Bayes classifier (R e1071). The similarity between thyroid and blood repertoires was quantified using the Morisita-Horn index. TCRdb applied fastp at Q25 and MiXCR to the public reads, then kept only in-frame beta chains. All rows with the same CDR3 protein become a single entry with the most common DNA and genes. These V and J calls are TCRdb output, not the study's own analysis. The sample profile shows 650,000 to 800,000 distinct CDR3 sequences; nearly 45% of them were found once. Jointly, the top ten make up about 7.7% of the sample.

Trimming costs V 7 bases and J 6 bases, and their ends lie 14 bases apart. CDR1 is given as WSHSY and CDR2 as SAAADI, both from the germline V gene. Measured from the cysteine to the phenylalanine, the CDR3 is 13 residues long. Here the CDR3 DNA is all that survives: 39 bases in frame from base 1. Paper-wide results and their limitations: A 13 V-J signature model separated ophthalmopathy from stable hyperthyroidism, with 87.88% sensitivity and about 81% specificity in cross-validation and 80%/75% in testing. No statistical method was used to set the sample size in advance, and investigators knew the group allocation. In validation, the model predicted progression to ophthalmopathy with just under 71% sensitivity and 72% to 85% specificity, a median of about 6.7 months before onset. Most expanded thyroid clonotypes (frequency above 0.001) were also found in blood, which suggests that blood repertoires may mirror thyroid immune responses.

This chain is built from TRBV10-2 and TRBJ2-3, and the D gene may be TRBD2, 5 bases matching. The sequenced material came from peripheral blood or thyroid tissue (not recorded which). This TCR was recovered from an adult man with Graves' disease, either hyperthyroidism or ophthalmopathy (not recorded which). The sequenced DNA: TGCGCCAGCAACAGCGGACCTAGGGATACGCAGTATTTT. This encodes CASNSGPRDTQYF.